This T cell receptor (beta chain) was identified during a study of T cells in Graves' hyperthyroidism and ophthalmopathy. Background on the study: Peripheral blood was taken when the disease was first diagnosed, before any treatment began. Study outcomes and limitations: Ophthalmopathy cases were set apart from stable hyperthyroidism by a 13 V-J model. Within blood appeared most thyroid clonotypes that had expanded above 0.001.

Germline CDR1 ENHRY, CDR2 SYGVKD. V was trimmed by 9 bases and J by 1 base, leaving 12 bases between them. This CDR3 comprises 13 residues. Amplified TCR beta CDR3 regions derived from RNA transcripts. TCR CDR3 regions were first amplified by RT-PCR with HTBI primers. TCRdb re-analysed the multiplex PCR reads in MiXCR, keeping a single row per CDR3 protein. The sample includes hundreds of thousands of distinct CDR3 sequences, less than 25% of them seen just once. Diagnostic assessment was based on clinical symptoms, serum thyroxine and TRAb, thyroid ultrasound and orbital computed tomography. This clonotype was observed at least ten times. Antigen specificity is unknown.

The clonotype comes from a woman in her thirties with Graves' ophthalmopathy. V and J are TRBV10-3 and TRBJ1-1; a weak D match, TRBD1 (5 bases). The sample consisted of blood. CDR3 nucleotide sequence: TGTGCCATTTTAGGACAACCGAACACTGAAGCTTTCTTT. Its protein is CAILGQPNTEAFF.